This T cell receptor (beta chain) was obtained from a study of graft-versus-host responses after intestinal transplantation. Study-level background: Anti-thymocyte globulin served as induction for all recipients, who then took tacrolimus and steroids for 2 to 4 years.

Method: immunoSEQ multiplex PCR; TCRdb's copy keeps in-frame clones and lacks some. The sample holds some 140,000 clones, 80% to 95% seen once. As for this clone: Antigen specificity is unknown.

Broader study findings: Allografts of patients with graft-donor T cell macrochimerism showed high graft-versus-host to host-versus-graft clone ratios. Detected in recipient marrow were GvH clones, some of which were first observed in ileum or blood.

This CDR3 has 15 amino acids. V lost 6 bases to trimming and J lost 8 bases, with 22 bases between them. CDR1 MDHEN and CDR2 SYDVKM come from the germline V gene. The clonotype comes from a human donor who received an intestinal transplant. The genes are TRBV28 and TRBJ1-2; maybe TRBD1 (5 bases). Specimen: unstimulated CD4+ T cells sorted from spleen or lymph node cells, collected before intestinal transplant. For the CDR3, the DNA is TGTGCCAGCAGCCTACGGGACGCTGCTATGGGGGGCTACACCTTC. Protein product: CASSLRDAAMGGYTF.